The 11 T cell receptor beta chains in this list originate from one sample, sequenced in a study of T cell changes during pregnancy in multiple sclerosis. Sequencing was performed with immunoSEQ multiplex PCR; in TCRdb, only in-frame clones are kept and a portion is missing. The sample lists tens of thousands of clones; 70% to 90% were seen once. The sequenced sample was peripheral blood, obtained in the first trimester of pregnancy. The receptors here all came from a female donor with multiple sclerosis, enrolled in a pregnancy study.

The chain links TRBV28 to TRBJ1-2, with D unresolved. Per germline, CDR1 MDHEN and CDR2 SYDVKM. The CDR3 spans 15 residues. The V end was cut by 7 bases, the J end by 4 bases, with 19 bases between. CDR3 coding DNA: TGTGCCAGCATCGGCGGAGGTGGGGAGCCCTATGGCTACACCTTC. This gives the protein CASIGGGGEPYGYTF.

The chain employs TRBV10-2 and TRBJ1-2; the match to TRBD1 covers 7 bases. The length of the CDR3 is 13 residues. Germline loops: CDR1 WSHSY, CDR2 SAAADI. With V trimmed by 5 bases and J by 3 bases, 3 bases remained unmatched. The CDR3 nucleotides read TGCGCCAGCAGTTTCACAGGGGACTATGGCTACACCTTC. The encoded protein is CASSFTGDYGYTF.

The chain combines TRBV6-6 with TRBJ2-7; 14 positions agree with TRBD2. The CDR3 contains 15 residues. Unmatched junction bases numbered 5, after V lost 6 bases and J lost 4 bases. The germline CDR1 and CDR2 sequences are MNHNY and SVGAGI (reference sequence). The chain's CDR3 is CASSPGTSGSYEQYF. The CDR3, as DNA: TGTGCCAGCAGCCCTGGGACTAGCGGGAGTTACGAGCAGTACTTC.

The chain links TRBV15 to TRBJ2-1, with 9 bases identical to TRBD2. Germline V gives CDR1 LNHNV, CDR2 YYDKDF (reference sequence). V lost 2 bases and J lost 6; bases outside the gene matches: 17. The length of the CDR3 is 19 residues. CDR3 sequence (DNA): TGTGCCACCAGCAGATTCATACTAAAGACTAGCGGTATCCCCAATGAGCAGTTCTTC. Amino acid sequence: CATSRFILKTSGIPNEQFF.

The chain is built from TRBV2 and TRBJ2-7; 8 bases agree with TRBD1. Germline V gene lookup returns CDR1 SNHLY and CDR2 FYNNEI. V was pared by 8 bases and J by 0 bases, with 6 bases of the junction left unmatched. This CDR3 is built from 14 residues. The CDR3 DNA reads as TGTGCCAGCGGGGGGACAGGCCTCTCCTACGAGCAGTACTTC. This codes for CASGGTGLSYEQYF.

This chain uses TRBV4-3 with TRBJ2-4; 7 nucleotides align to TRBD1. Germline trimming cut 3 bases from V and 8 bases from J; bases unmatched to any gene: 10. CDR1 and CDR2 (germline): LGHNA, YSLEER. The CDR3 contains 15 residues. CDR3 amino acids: CASSQGDSPLDIQYF. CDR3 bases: TGCGCCAGCAGCCAGGGGGACAGCCCTCTTGACATTCAGTACTTC.

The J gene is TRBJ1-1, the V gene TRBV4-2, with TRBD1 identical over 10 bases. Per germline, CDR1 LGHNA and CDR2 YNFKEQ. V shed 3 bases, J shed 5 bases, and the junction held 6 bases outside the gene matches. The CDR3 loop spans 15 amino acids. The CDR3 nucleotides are TGTGCCAGCAGCCACGGGACAGGGGTTGAAACTGAAGCTTTCTTT. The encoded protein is CASSHGTGVETEAFF.

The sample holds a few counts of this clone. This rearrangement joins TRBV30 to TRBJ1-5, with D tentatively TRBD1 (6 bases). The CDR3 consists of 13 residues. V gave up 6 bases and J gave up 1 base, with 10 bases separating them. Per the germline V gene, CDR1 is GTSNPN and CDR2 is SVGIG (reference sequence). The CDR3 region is CACNRDSNQPQHF. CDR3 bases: TGTGCCTGCAACAGGGACAGCAATCAGCCCCAGCATTTT.

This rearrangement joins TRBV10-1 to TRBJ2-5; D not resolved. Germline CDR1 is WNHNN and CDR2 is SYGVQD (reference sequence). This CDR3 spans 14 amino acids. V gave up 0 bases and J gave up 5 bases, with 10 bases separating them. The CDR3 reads CASSESTKWETQYF. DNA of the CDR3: TGCGCCAGCAGTGAGTCGACAAAGTGGGAGACCCAGTACTTC.

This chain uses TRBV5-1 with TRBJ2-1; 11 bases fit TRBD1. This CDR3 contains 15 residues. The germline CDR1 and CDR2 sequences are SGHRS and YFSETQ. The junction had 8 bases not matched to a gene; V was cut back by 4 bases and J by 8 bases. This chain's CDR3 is CASSPGQGAIDEQFF. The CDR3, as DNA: TGCGCCAGCAGCCCCGGACAGGGGGCTATCGATGAGCAGTTCTTC.

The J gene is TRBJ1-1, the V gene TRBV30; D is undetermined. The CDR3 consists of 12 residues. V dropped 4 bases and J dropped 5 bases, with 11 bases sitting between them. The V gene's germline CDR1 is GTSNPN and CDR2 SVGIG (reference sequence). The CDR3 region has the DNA TGTGCCTGGAACGGTTTGAGAACTGAAGCTTTCTTT. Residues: CAWNGLRTEAFF. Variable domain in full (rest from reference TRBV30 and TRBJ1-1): SQTIHQWPATLVQPVGSPLSLECTVEGTSNPNLYWYRQAAGRGLQLLFYSVGIGQISSEVPQNLSASRPQDRQFILSSKKLLLSDSGFYLCAWNGLRTEAFFGQGTRLTVV.